This entry lists 10 T cell receptor beta chains sequenced from one sample in a study of radiotherapy plus CTLA-4 blockade in lung cancer. Repertoires were generated with immunoSEQ multiplex PCR, while TCRdb's copy carries only in-frame clones and drops some. The table has about 77,000 clones, approximately 73% seen once; the top ten hold 8% to 10%. Specimen: peripheral blood, collected from a patient treated with radiotherapy plus ipilimumab. Receptors were obtained from a human donor with non-small cell lung cancer whose response to radiotherapy plus ipilimumab could not be evaluated.

As DNA, the CDR3 is TGTGCCAGCAGTGCGTCAAACAGATTATATGGCTACACCTTC. Translating it yields CASSASNRLYGYTF. The genes are TRBV27 and TRBJ1-2, with D unresolved. The CDR3 covers 14 residues. CDR1 is MNHEY, CDR2 SMNVEV, per germline (reference sequence). The V end was cut by 5 bases, the J end by 5 bases, with 15 bases between.

The rearrangement joins TRBV7-9 to TRBJ1-1; D call uncertain. Trimming cost V 10 bases and J 4 bases, with 13 bases left between them. The CDR3 length is 12 residues. Germline V gene data show CDR1 as SEHNR and CDR2 as FQNEAQ (reference sequence). In DNA, the CDR3 is TGTGCCATGCGGGGAGGCCCCACTGAAGCTTTCTTT. Its protein product is CAMRGGPTEAFF.

V is TRBV10-3 and J is TRBJ1-4; 9 bases line up with TRBD1. The J segment lost 8 bases and the V segment lost 6 bases, leaving 7 bases of the junction unmatched. Germline values: CDR1 ENHRY, CDR2 SYGVKD. The CDR3 is made up of 14 amino acids. CDR3: CAISGQGREEKLFF. CDR3 DNA: TGTGCCATCAGCGGACAGGGGAGAGAGGAAAAACTGTTTTTT.

The chain couples TRBV6-1 to TRBJ1-2; no definite D call. Germline assignment: CDR1 MNHNS and CDR2 SASEGT. CDR3 length equals 15 residues. V lost 8 bases and J 4 bases, leaving 20 bases between the germline ends. The CDR3 DNA is TGTGCCAGCTCAGCCACCACTTACGGAGGCTATGGCTACACCTTC. This codes for CASSATTYGGYGYTF.

This clone came up once. The genes are TRBV5-1 and TRBJ1-1; D might be TRBD1 (5 bases). The CDR3 covers 16 residues. CDR1 is SGHRS, CDR2 YFSETQ, per germline. The V end lost 0 bases, the J end lost 1 base, and 13 bases lay between the germline ends. The DNA of the CDR3 is TGCGCCAGCAGCTTGGTCCCCTCCGGGGGGAACACTGAAGCTTTCTTT. Translated, it gives CASSLVPSGGNTEAFF.

The V call is TRBV6-5, the J call TRBJ2-2, with 7 positions matching TRBD1. This CDR3 is built from 15 residues. The junction had 7 bases not matched to a gene; V was cut back by 5 bases and J by 4 bases. Germline CDR1 is MNHEY and CDR2 is SVGAGI. DNA of the CDR3: TGTGCCAGCAGTCGACAGGGAAGGGCCACCGGGGAGCTGTTTTTT. Translation: CASSRQGRATGELFF.

The rearrangement joins TRBV7-2 to TRBJ2-7, with D unresolved. In germline, CDR1 is SGHTA, CDR2 FQGNSA. This CDR3 is 12 amino acids long. The germline V and J ends were trimmed by 8 bases and 5 bases, with 13 bases remaining between them. This CDR3 is CASGMQRDEQYF. CDR3 bases: TGTGCCAGCGGCATGCAGCGAGACGAGCAGTACTTC.

The chain employs TRBV5-1 and TRBJ2-1, with TRBD2 identical over 14 bases. With 4 bases clipped from V and 3 bases from J, the junction kept 12 bases outside the gene matches. Germline assignment: CDR1 SGHRS and CDR2 YFSETQ. This CDR3 comprises 19 residues. The CDR3 sequence: CASSPTPGLAGADYNEQFF. The DNA for the CDR3 is TGCGCCAGCAGCCCGACACCGGGACTAGCGGGGGCCGACTACAATGAGCAGTTCTTC.

This chain uses TRBV5-6 with TRBJ1-2; TRBD1 agrees at 7 bases. The CDR3 loop spans 15 amino acids. The V and J ends lost 0 bases and 5 bases, in that order; junction bases with no gene match: 7. Germline CDR1 and CDR2: SGHDT and YYEEEE. CDR3 amino acids: CASSLGTQGVYGYTF. Here the CDR3 DNA reads TGTGCCAGCAGCTTGGGGACTCAGGGGGTGTATGGCTACACCTTC.

The chain joins TRBV6-1 to TRBJ2-7; no clear D. CDR3 length equals 10 residues. V gave up 4 bases and J gave up 6 bases, with 4 bases separating them. CDR1 and CDR2 (germline): MNHNS, SASEGT. CDR3 sequence: CASSASEQYF. Here the CDR3 DNA reads TGTGCCAGCAGTGCCAGCGAGCAGTACTTC.